The T cell receptor (beta chain) under discussion was sequenced for a study of blood T cell repertoires in COVID-19. Study details: PBMCs, B-cell-depleted T cells, or T cells were the source of the cDNA or gDNA that made up the material.

Germline V gives CDR1 LGHDT, CDR2 YNNKEL (reference sequence). The CDR3 totals 13 residues. The V segment lost 2 bases and the J segment 8 bases; nucleotides outside the gene matches: 5. Profiling relied on immunoSEQ multiplex PCR, and the TCRdb table lists in-frame clones only, not all of them. The sample lists 200,000 to 300,000 clones; approximately 85% were seen once. This TCR was sampled from a woman aged 55-69 years with active or convalescent COVID-19. V gene TRBV3-1 (or the pseudogene TRBV3-2) combines with J gene TRBJ1-2, with 7 positions matching TRBD1. The specimen was peripheral blood. The CDR3 region is CASSQWDRRGYTF. In DNA form, the CDR3 reads TGTGCCAGCAGCCAATGGGACAGAAGGGGCTACACCTTC.